A single sample is the source of the 15 T cell receptor beta chains below, sequenced in a study of tumor-infiltrating lymphocytes in glioblastoma multiforme. TCR beta libraries were built from RNA through three nested multiplex PCR rounds using modified ARM-PCR. Each CDR3 protein is one row after TCRdb ran MiXCR on the multiplex PCR reads. The repertoire includes roughly 15,000 distinct CDR3 sequences, 73% of them detected once, and 37% sits in the top ten. Sequenced: brain tumor tissue. The receptors come from a male donor with glioblastoma.

The count of this clonotype is one. Just one base apart from a much larger clone, this may be a read error. The rearrangement uses TRBV11-1 and TRBJ2-6; perhaps TRBD1 as D (5 bases). Germline V gene sequence: CDR1 SGHAT, CDR2 FQDESV (reference sequence). This CDR3 has 15 amino acids. The CDR3 spells CASSFVTFGANVLAF. Written as DNA, the CDR3 is TGTGCCAGCAGCTTTGTAACGTTTGGGGCCAACGTCCTGGCTTTC.

This clonotype was counted a single time. One end of the junction is discordant with germline, which a read error may explain. The chain is built from TRBV11-3 and TRBJ2-1; D may be TRBD1 or TRBD2 (6 bases each). Germline V gene sequence: CDR1 SGHNT, CDR2 YENEEA. This CDR3 is built from 13 residues. The chain's CDR3 is CGSSSRGEDEQFF. The CDR3 DNA reads TGCGGCAGCAGCTCGAGGGGGGAGGATGAGCAGTTCTTC.

A note on this clonotype: At one of its ends the junction is not consistent with the germline gene, which may arise from a read error. The CDR3 spells CASGYWTSGSGYTF. The DNA for the CDR3 is TGTGCCAGCGGTTATTGGACATCAGGGAGTGGCTACACCTTC. The chain joins TRBV6-6 to TRBJ1-2; the D gene is possibly TRBD1 (5 bases). CDR1 is MNHNY, CDR2 SVGAGI, per germline (reference sequence). The CDR3 totals 14 residues.

This clonotype is medium-sized by share. The V and J genes are TRBV20-1 and TRBJ1-2, with D tentatively TRBD1 (6 bases). The CDR3 has 15 amino acids. Germline CDR1 is DFQATT and CDR2 is SNEGSKA (reference sequence). The ends were cut back, 3 bases at V and 3 bases at J, with 17 bases in the middle. CDR3 in amino acids: CSASSTGGQDYGYTF. For the CDR3, the DNA is TGCAGTGCTAGCTCCACGGGGGGGCAGGACTATGGCTACACCTTC.

With respect to this clonotype: At one boundary the junction diverges from the germline segment, which might be a read error. The gene calls are TRBV11-2 and TRBJ1-4; D is perhaps TRBD1 (5 bases). This CDR3 is 16 amino acids long. Per germline, CDR1 SGHAT and CDR2 FQNNGV. As DNA, the CDR3 is TGTGCTAGCAGCTTAGGCGGGACGGGGGAGATTGAAAAACTGTTTTTT. Translating gives CASSLGGTGEIEKLFF.

This clonotype was picked up many times. A much larger clonotype is one base distant, so this may be a read error. The J gene is TRBJ2-7, the V gene TRBV6-5, with D unresolved. The V gene's germline CDR1 is MNHEY and CDR2 SVGAGI. The CDR3 covers 15 residues. Trimming stripped 0 bases from V and 6 bases from J, with 15 bases between. The CDR3 DNA is TGTGCCAGCAGTTACTCTTTACACCAACAACGCGAGCAGTACTTC. Amino acid sequence: CASSYSLHQQREQYF.

This CDR3 is CDSSLVQGVTFF. CDR3 DNA: TGTGATAGCAGCTTAGTACAGGGGGTAACTTTCTTT. This chain uses TRBV11-2 with TRBJ1-1, with 8 bases lining up with TRBD1. Germline CDR1 reads SGHAT; CDR2 reads FQNNGV. CDR3 length equals 12 residues.

Concerning this clonotype itself: The junction does not match germline at one end; this may be a read error. The rearrangement uses TRBV20-1 and TRBJ2-1; D could derive from TRBD1 or TRBD2 (5 bases each). The CDR3 totals 12 residues. CDR1 DFQATT and CDR2 SNEGSKA come from the germline V gene (reference sequence). The CDR3 nucleotides are TGCAGTGCTCCCGGGACCTATAATGAGCAGCTCTTC. The encoded protein is CSAPGTYNEQLF.

About this clonotype itself: Mismatch with germline at one junction end may stem from a read error. This chain links TRBV11-2 with TRBJ2-3; weak D call: TRBD2 (6 bases). The germline gives CDR1 SGHAT, CDR2 FQNNGV. CDR3 length equals 14 residues. The CDR3 loop reads CASSILASEDKQYF. CDR3 nucleotides: TGTGCCAGCAGTATTCTAGCGAGTGAAGATAAGCAGTATTTT.

V gene TRBV12-3 or TRBV12-4 combines with J gene TRBJ1-2, with D perhaps matching TRBD1 (6 bases). CDR3 length: 15 residues. Trimming cost V 1 base and J 0 bases, with 9 bases left between them. DNA of the CDR3: TGTGCCAGCAGTTTAGGACGGACAGCTAACTATGGCTACACCTTC. Its protein product is CASSLGRTANYGYTF.

With respect to this clonotype: One end of the junction does not line up with germline, which may come from a read error. V gene TRBV20-1 combines with J gene TRBJ2-1; the match to TRBD2 covers 13 bases. CDR3 length: 16 residues. Germline CDR1 DFQATT, CDR2 SNEGSKA (reference sequence). This CDR3 reads CNASRPGLAGMNEEFF. Written as DNA, the CDR3 is TGCAATGCTAGTCGACCGGGACTAGCGGGAATGAATGAAGAGTTCTTC.

As regards this clonotype: At one end the junction does not follow the germline gene, possibly because of a read error. The chain combines TRBV20-1 with TRBJ1-1, with a weak D call TRBD1 (6 bases). The length of the CDR3 is 13 residues. Germline values: CDR1 DFQATT, CDR2 SNEGSKA (reference sequence). CDR3 in amino acids: CNARDTSGTEAFF. The CDR3 DNA is TGCAATGCTAGGGACACCTCGGGCACTGAAGCTTTCTTT.

Regarding this clonotype: This clone may be a read error of a much larger clone one base away. The CDR3: CSARVGGPNTEAFF. The DNA for the CDR3 is TGCAGTGCTAGAGTGGGGGGCCCGAACACTGAAGCTTTCTTT. J is TRBJ1-1 and V is TRBV20-1; D is possibly TRBD1 (6 bases). The CDR3 has 14 residues. V lost 1 base, J lost 1 base, and 10 bases lay in between. The germline CDR1 and CDR2 sequences are DFQATT and SNEGSKA (reference sequence).

V is TRBV12-5 and J is TRBJ1-5; 8 bases match TRBD1. The length of the CDR3 is 18 residues. CDR1 is LGHNT, CDR2 FRNRAP, per germline. Trimming cost V 1 base and J 2 bases; bases outside gene matches: 10. DNA of the CDR3: TGTGCTAGTGGTTTGGCCTTCCGACAGGGGAGATGCAATCAGCCCCAGCATTTT. This codes for CASGLAFRQGRCNQPQHF.

This clonotype is large by share. This chain uses TRBV6-1 with TRBJ1-1; perhaps TRBD1 as D (5 bases). The CDR3 consists of 13 residues. V shed 5 bases and J shed 3 bases, with 10 bases lying between them. Germline-derived CDR1 and CDR2 are MNHNS and SASEGT. In DNA, the CDR3 is TGTGCCAGCAGTTATGGGGGGTACACTGAAGCTTTCTTT. This sequence encodes CASSYGGYTEAFF.